Presented here are 29 T cell receptor beta chains from one specimen sequenced in a study of T cell responses to AZD1222 COVID-19 vaccine (dated by TCRdb to the early 2020s). Receptors were amplified or captured by the immunoSEQ multiplex PCR assay. TCRdb took this table from immuneACCESS and kept in-frame rearrangements with V and J called. Such tables lack part of the clones; where checked against another copy, unresolved V genes explain under half of the gap, and the rest is unexplained. The sample table contains approximately 170,000 clones; only one count was recorded for about 90% of them. More than 9% of the sample goes to the ten largest clones. The sample's time point, from its label and the paper: about 28 days (+/-7) after the second vaccine dose. The sample in question was peripheral blood, obtained 28 days after the second AZD1222 dose. These TCRs come from an adult who received the AZD1222 COVID-19 vaccine.

The chain combines TRBV9 with TRBJ2-7; 8 nucleotides align to TRBD1. From germline, CDR1 is SGDLS and CDR2 YYNGEE. The V gene end was trimmed by 0 bases and the J gene end by 7 bases; junction bases not matched to a gene: 6. The CDR3 extends over 14 amino acids. The CDR3 DNA follows: TGTGCCAGCAGCGTAGGACAGGGGCCCTCGGAGCAGTACTTC. Protein sequence: CASSVGQGPSEQYF.

The V call is TRBV9, the J call TRBJ1-3; D unclear. Germline assignment: CDR1 SGDLS and CDR2 YYNGEE. Trimming took 4 bases from V and 0 from J, leaving 8 bases between them. The CDR3 covers 14 residues. The DNA of the CDR3 is TGTGCCAGCAGCAAAGAGTTCTCTGGAAACACCATATATTTT. Residues: CASSKEFSGNTIYF. The variable domain in full, with the rest retrieved from reference TRBV9 and TRBJ1-3, is DSGVTQTPKHLITATGQRVTLRCSPRSGDLSVYWYQQSLDQGLQFLIQYYNGEERAKGNILERFSAQQFPDLHSELNLSSLELGDSALYFCASSKEFSGNTIYFGEGSWLTVV.

CDR3 DNA sequence: TGTGCCAGCAGCGGACAGGGCAATCAGCCCCAGCATTTT. Its protein is CASSGQGNQPQHF. The chain is built from TRBV28 and TRBJ1-5; the match to TRBD1 covers 7 bases. CDR1 is MDHEN and CDR2 is SYDVKM in the germline V gene. The CDR3 has 13 residues. Losses at the gene ends were 6 bases for V and 2 bases for J; bases not matched to a gene: 1.

The V gene is TRBV11-3, the J gene TRBJ2-1; no definite D call. The CDR3 spans 16 residues. From germline, CDR1 is SGHNT and CDR2 YENEEA. Trimming removed 5 bases from V and 10 bases from J, with 24 bases in between. CDR3 amino acids: CASSASGLSGSYEQFF. In DNA, the CDR3 is TGTGCCAGCAGCGCCTCCGGGCTCTCCGGATCCTACGAGCAGTTCTTC.

The rearrangement joins TRBV6-1 to TRBJ2-2, with 12 bases identical to TRBD2. V was clipped by 6 bases and J by 4 bases; unmatched bases: 0. The CDR3 sequence is 14 residues long. From germline, CDR1 is MNHNS and CDR2 SASEGT. The CDR3 spells CASRLAGGTGELFF. As DNA, the CDR3 is TGTGCCAGCAGACTAGCGGGGGGCACCGGGGAGCTGTTTTTT.

About this clone itself: The junction departs from the called germline gene at one end, perhaps through a read error. The CDR3 DNA sequence: TGTGCCAGCAGCCAAGAGTCCCGGCTAGCGGGGGGGCTACCCTCCCCTTTC. Protein: CASSQESRLAGGLPSPF. This chain uses TRBV4-2 with TRBJ2-7; 12 bases line up with TRBD2. CDR3 length: 17 amino acids. Looked up from germline, CDR1 is LGHNA and CDR2 is YNFKEQ.

The rearrangement uses TRBV20-1 and TRBJ1-5; D is undetermined. Germline V gene sequence: CDR1 DFQATT, CDR2 SNEGSKA (reference sequence). The length of the CDR3 is 11 residues. V lost 6 bases, J lost 1 base, and 4 bases lay in between. The CDR3 coding sequence is TGCAGTGCCGGAAGCAATCAGCCCCAGCATTTT. It encodes CSAGSNQPQHF.

The rearrangement uses TRBV5-6 and TRBJ2-1; a possible D gene is TRBD2 (6 bases). Germline assignment: CDR1 SGHDT and CDR2 YYEEEE. There are 12 residues in the CDR3. V was trimmed by 4 bases and J by 7 bases, leaving 9 bases between them. The DNA of the CDR3 is TGTGCCAGCAGCGGGGGGATGAATGAGCAGTTCTTC. It encodes CASSGGMNEQFF.

The chain links TRBV30 to TRBJ1-5; maybe TRBD1 (6 bases). Germline lookup yields CDR1 GTSNPN and CDR2 SVGIG (reference sequence). V was cut by 2 bases and J by 8 bases, with 13 bases left in between. CDR3 length equals 13 residues. The CDR3 DNA sequence: TGTGCCTGGAGTCTGGGGGGGCTTAAGCCCCAGCATTTT. Translated: CAWSLGGLKPQHF.

Note on this clone: The sample carries other DNA sequences with the same CDR3. The rearrangement links TRBV9 to TRBJ1-3; no reliable D call. The CDR3 totals 14 residues. The germline V gene encodes CDR1 SGDLS and CDR2 YYNGEE. The V and J ends lost 2 bases and 2 bases respectively, with 8 bases between them. CDR3 in amino acids: CASSVAGTGNTIYF. CDR3 in DNA: TGTGCCAGCAGCGTGGCGGGGACTGGAAACACCATATATTTT.

The chain couples TRBV5-1 to TRBJ1-1; D not resolved. The ends were cut back, 0 bases at V and 1 base at J, with 4 bases in the middle. This CDR3 comprises 13 residues. Germline V lookup: CDR1 SGHRS, CDR2 YFSETQ. The CDR3 region is CASSLGGNTEAFF. The DNA for the CDR3 is TGCGCCAGCAGCTTGGGCGGGAACACTGAAGCTTTCTTT.

The chain joins TRBV7-2 to TRBJ1-1, with TRBD1 as a possible D gene (5 bases). Germline CDR1 SGHTA, CDR2 FQGNSA. Trimming removed 6 bases at V and 1 base at J, with 15 bases between. This CDR3 is built from 15 residues. CDR3 region: CASRTFPGGNTEAFF. CDR3 nucleotides: TGTGCCAGCAGAACGTTCCCGGGGGGGAACACTGAAGCTTTCTTT.

As DNA, the CDR3 is TGTGCCAGCAGCTTGGGTCCAGCTAACTATGGCTACACCTTC. Its protein product is CASSLGPANYGYTF. V gene TRBV5-4 combines with J gene TRBJ1-2; no clear D. The CDR3 contains 14 residues. Germline V lookup: CDR1 SGHNT, CDR2 YYREEE (reference sequence). Trimming took 0 bases from V and 0 from J, leaving 6 bases between them.

V gene TRBV6-5 combines with J gene TRBJ1-5; no reliable D call. The CDR3 spans 14 residues. Germline assignment: CDR1 MNHEY and CDR2 SVGAGI. Trimming shortened V by 7 bases and J by 3 bases, and 13 bases separated the two germline ends. CDR3 protein: CASTPLLSNQPQHF. Written as DNA, the CDR3 is TGTGCCAGCACCCCACTCCTGTCCAATCAGCCCCAGCATTTT.

This clone was found once. This chain uses TRBV5-1 with TRBJ2-7; D possibly matches TRBD1 or TRBD2 (5 bases each). From germline, CDR1 is SGHRS and CDR2 YFSETQ. The CDR3 contains 13 residues. Trimming stripped 7 bases from V and 0 bases from J, with 11 bases between. The CDR3 bases are TGCGCCAGCCGACGGGGCGACTCCTACGAGCAGTACTTC. Amino acids: CASRRGDSYEQYF.

This chain uses TRBV18 with TRBJ1-5; 7 nucleotides match TRBD1. This CDR3 region has 15 residues. V lost 3 bases and J lost 5; bases outside the gene matches: 7. Per the germline V gene, CDR1 is KGHSH and CDR2 is LQKENI. CDR3 amino acids: CASSPLGGGDQPQHF. CDR3 DNA: TGTGCCAGCTCACCGTTAGGAGGGGGCGATCAGCCCCAGCATTTT.

The chain uses TRBV15 and TRBJ1-2; D not certain. With 3 bases removed from V and 3 bases from J, the gap between germline ends came to 11 bases. The CDR3 sequence is 14 residues long. CDR1 is LNHNV and CDR2 is YYDKDF in the germline V gene (reference sequence). This CDR3 is CATSRVIQDYGYTF. In nucleotides, the CDR3 is TGTGCCACCAGCAGGGTAATCCAGGACTATGGCTACACCTTC.

This clone has a single count. The V and J genes are TRBV15 and TRBJ2-2; a weak D match, TRBD2 (5 bases). CDR1 is LNHNV, CDR2 YYDKDF, per germline (reference sequence). The CDR3 covers 13 residues. Between the trimmed V and J ends, which lost 9 bases and 5 bases, there was a span of 13 bases. In DNA, the CDR3 is TGTGCCACGGCCAGAGGGCGGACCGGGGAGCTGTTTTTT. Translated, it gives CATARGRTGELFF. Supplemented by reference TRBV15 and TRBJ2-2, the full variable domain reads DAMVIQNPRYQVTQFGKPVTLSCSQTLNHNVMYWYQQKSSQAPKLLFHYYDKDFNNEADTPDNFQSRRPNTSFCFLDIRSPGLGDTAMYLCATARGRTGELFFGEGSRLTVL.

The V gene is TRBV28, the J gene TRBJ1-5; no clear D gene. CDR1 is MDHEN and CDR2 is SYDVKM in the germline V gene. This CDR3 contains 15 residues. V gave up 1 base and J gave up 2 bases, with 9 bases separating them. CDR3 loop: CASSLSREGNQPQHF. DNA for the CDR3: TGTGCCAGCAGTTTATCCCGGGAAGGCAATCAGCCCCAGCATTTT. Combining the CDR3 with reference TRBV28 and TRBJ1-5 gives the whole variable domain DVKVTQSSRYLVKRTGEKVFLECVQDMDHENMFWYRQDPGLGLRLIYFSYDVKMKEKGDIPEGYSVSREKKERFSLILESASTNQTSMYLCASSLSREGNQPQHFGDGTRLSIL.

This chain joins TRBV6-5 and TRBJ1-1; D is uncertain. The CDR3 is made up of 14 amino acids. CDR1 MNHEY and CDR2 SVGAGI come from the germline V gene. Between the trimmed V and J ends, which lost 7 bases and 1 base, there was a span of 13 bases. This chain's CDR3 is CASMVGTGNTEAFF. The CDR3 nucleotides are TGTGCCAGCATGGTCGGAACGGGGAACACTGAAGCTTTCTTT.

The genes are TRBV30 and TRBJ2-2, with TRBD2 identical over 8 bases. The CDR3 is 15 amino acids. Germline-derived CDR1 and CDR2 are GTSNPN and SVGIG (reference sequence). After removal of 2 bases from V and 4 bases from J, the junction contained 6 bases not matched to a gene. In DNA form, the CDR3 reads TGTGCCTGGAGTTACGGGGGGGGAGGCACCGGGGAGCTGTTTTTT. It specifies CAWSYGGGGTGELFF.

V usage is TRBV28 and J usage is TRBJ2-3; 7 bases map to TRBD2. V was pared by 5 bases and J by 0 bases, with 2 bases of the junction left unmatched. CDR3 size: 14 residues. Germline-derived CDR1 and CDR2 are MDHEN and SYDVKM. The CDR3 DNA sequence: TGTGCCAGCAGTCGACTAGCCAGCACAGATACGCAGTATTTT. It is translated as CASSRLASTDTQYF. Full variable domain (rest looked up from reference TRBV28 and TRBJ2-3): DVKVTQSSRYLVKRTGEKVFLECVQDMDHENMFWYRQDPGLGLRLIYFSYDVKMKEKGDIPEGYSVSREKKERFSLILESASTNQTSMYLCASSRLASTDTQYFGPGTRLTVL.

The V call is TRBV7-3, the J call TRBJ2-3, with 9 bases that match TRBD1. The CDR3 sequence is 14 residues long. Germline V gene sequence: CDR1 SGHTA, CDR2 FQGTGA. The ends lost 5 bases at V and 5 bases at J; junction bases unmatched: 5. CDR3 sequence (DNA): TGTGCCAGCAGCCAGGGACAGGGTTTAGATACGCAGTATTTT. It translates to CASSQGQGLDTQYF.

The genes are TRBV5-4 and TRBJ2-7; 9 nucleotides align to TRBD2. Germline CDR1 reads SGHNT; CDR2 reads YYREEE (reference sequence). Unmatched junction bases numbered 10, after V lost 4 bases and J lost 2 bases. The CDR3 spans 16 residues. CDR3 coding DNA: TGTGCCAGCAGCGGGAGCGGGGGGCTAGCCGCCTACGAGCAGTACTTC. This gives the protein CASSGSGGLAAYEQYF.

The V call is TRBV9, the J call TRBJ1-5; weak D call: TRBD1 (5 bases). Germline V lookup: CDR1 SGDLS, CDR2 YYNGEE. The CDR3 consists of 14 residues. V was trimmed by 3 bases and J by 2 bases, leaving 9 bases between them. CDR3 in DNA: TGTGCCAGCAGCGAGGGGAATGGCAATCAGCCCCAGCATTTT. The encoded protein is CASSEGNGNQPQHF. The whole variable domain, remainder taken from reference TRBV9 and TRBJ1-5, is DSGVTQTPKHLITATGQRVTLRCSPRSGDLSVYWYQQSLDQGLQFLIQYYNGEERAKGNILERFSAQQFPDLHSELNLSSLELGDSALYFCASSEGNGNQPQHFGDGTRLSIL.

The genes are TRBV7-3 and TRBJ2-1; 14 nucleotides match TRBD2. The CDR3 is made up of 19 amino acids. In germline, CDR1 is SGHTA, CDR2 FQGTGA. V gave up 1 base and J gave up 8 bases; unmatched junction bases: 13. CDR3 residues: CASSLIPTSGGAIVDEQFF. The CDR3 DNA reads TGTGCCAGCAGCTTAATCCCGACTAGCGGGGGGGCCATAGTCGATGAGCAGTTCTTC.

The V and J genes are TRBV9 and TRBJ1-1, with a possible D match to TRBD1 (6 bases). With 1 base removed from V and 2 bases from J, the gap between germline ends came to 12 bases. There are 15 residues in the CDR3. Germline CDR1 is SGDLS and CDR2 is YYNGEE. CDR3 residues: CASSVRGDINTEAFF. DNA for the CDR3: TGTGCCAGCAGCGTACGAGGGGACATAAACACTGAAGCTTTCTTT.

The chain recombines TRBV5-1 with TRBJ2-1; D may be TRBD1 (6 bases). The CDR3 runs 15 residues. The germline CDR1 and CDR2 sequences are SGHRS and YFSETQ. V shed 5 bases and J shed 6 bases, with 18 bases lying between them. The CDR3 DNA reads TGCGCCAGCAGAGGCGGGCAGGGGAATGGCAATGAGCAGTTCTTC. Protein product: CASRGGQGNGNEQFF.

The CDR3 sequence is CAGGQRSYEQYF. For the CDR3, the DNA is TGTGCCGGGGGACAGAGGTCCTACGAGCAGTACTTC. This chain joins TRBV2 and TRBJ2-7, with TRBD1 identical over 7 bases. Per the germline V gene, CDR1 is SNHLY and CDR2 is FYNNEI. This CDR3 spans 12 amino acids. The junction had 5 bases not matched to a gene; V was cut back by 11 bases and J by 1 base.